This TCR beta chain appears in the sequencing data of a study of T cell responses to AZD1222 COVID-19 vaccine. General study points: Variant regions that are unmutated are reportedly the target of nearly half of spike-specific TCRs. Donors, mostly white British, included more females; clonal diversity was possibly underestimated.

This clone was picked up one time. The antigen is not known. The table came from immunoSEQ multiplex PCR; TCRdb's copy has only in-frame clones and leaves some out. The table records about 73,000 clones, about 91% of them present only once. The germline V and J ends were trimmed by 6 bases and 1 base, with 6 bases remaining between them. The CDR3 length is 11 residues. CDR1 and CDR2 from the germline V gene are SQVTM and ANQGSEA. Sequencing used peripheral blood, obtained 28 days after the second AZD1222 dose. The chain is built from TRBV29-1 and TRBJ1-1; TRBD1 might be the D (5 bases). The receptor was isolated from an adult who received the AZD1222 COVID-19 vaccine. CDR3 DNA sequence: TGCAGCGTCACAGGGAACACTGAAGCTTTCTTT. Encoded protein: CSVTGNTEAFF.